The 10 T cell receptor beta chains given below trace back to one sample, sequenced in a study of shared clonotypes between healthy human individuals. This table comes from immunoSEQ multiplex PCR, and its TCRdb copy is limited to in-frame clones, with some not included. The sample has approximately 2,000,000 clones, 90% to 95% seen once. CD45RO negativity and positive selection for CCR7 defined naive CD8 cells, a population that excluded terminally differentiated effector memory CD45RA+ cells. Sequenced: naive CD8+ T cells from PBMCs. The receptor set was obtained from a man younger than 30 in good health. Some clones in this sample may be carry-over from other donors' samples.

This chain connects TRBV9 to TRBJ1-4, with 7 bases that match TRBD1. Germline V gene sequence: CDR1 SGDLS, CDR2 YYNGEE. This CDR3 is 15 amino acids long. After removal of 4 bases from V and 8 bases from J, the junction contained 11 bases not matched to a gene. The CDR3 nucleotides are TGTGCCAGCAGCACCCGACAGGGAGAGGCAGAAAAACTGTTTTTT. Translation: CASSTRQGEAEKLFF.

A single count supports this clone. The chain is built from TRBV7-2 and TRBJ2-7; tentatively, D is TRBD2 (6 bases). Germline CDR1 and CDR2: SGHTA and FQGNSA. Trimming stripped 5 bases from V and 2 bases from J, with 16 bases between. CDR3 length: 15 amino acids. CDR3 bases: TGTGCCAGCAGCCGGGGGACTCCTCAAGCCTACGAGCAGTACTTC. It yields the protein CASSRGTPQAYEQYF. Variable domain in full (rest from reference TRBV7-2 and TRBJ2-7): GAGVSQSPSNKVTEKGKDVELRCDPISGHTALYWYRQSLGQGLEFLIYFQGNSAPDKSGLPSDRFSAERTGGSVSTLTIQRTQQEDSAVYLCASSRGTPQAYEQYFGPGTRLTVT.

The gene calls are TRBV9 and TRBJ2-7; D remains ambiguous. This CDR3 is built from 14 residues. Germline-derived CDR1 and CDR2 are SGDLS and YYNGEE. V was shortened by 0 bases and J by 3 bases, with 10 bases between the two germline ends. The CDR3 DNA sequence: TGTGCCAGCAGCGTAGAGGGTGGTGACTACGAGCAGTACTTC. This gives the protein CASSVEGGDYEQYF.

The rearrangement uses TRBV7-2 and TRBJ2-7; 8 bases fit TRBD1. V lost 4 bases to trimming and J lost 5 bases; unmatched junction nucleotides: 10. Germline V lookup: CDR1 SGHTA, CDR2 FQGNSA. CDR3 length equals 15 residues. DNA of the CDR3: TGTGCCAGCAGCTCACCCATCTCAGGGGGCCACGAGCAGTACTTC. Translated, it gives CASSSPISGGHEQYF.

The V gene is TRBV7-2, the J gene TRBJ2-7; 13 nucleotides match TRBD2. Germline V gene sequence: CDR1 SGHTA, CDR2 FQGNSA. There are 17 residues in the CDR3. V dropped 0 bases and J dropped 4; count of bases not matched to a gene: 6. CDR3 bases: TGTGCCAGCAGCTTAGCGACGACTAGCGGGAGGTTGTACGAGCAGTACTTC. As protein: CASSLATTSGRLYEQYF.

V usage is TRBV28 and J usage is TRBJ2-3; 10 bases agree with TRBD2. The CDR3 is made up of 15 amino acids. Unmatched junction bases numbered 10, after V lost 5 bases and J lost 8 bases. Germline V gives CDR1 MDHEN, CDR2 SYDVKM. The CDR3 is CASSPPTSGPSTQYF. CDR3 bases: TGTGCCAGCAGTCCCCCGACTAGCGGGCCTAGTACGCAGTATTTT.

The V call is TRBV4-2, the J call TRBJ2-7; 7 bases align to TRBD2. Germline-derived CDR1 and CDR2 are LGHNA and YNFKEQ. V shed 2 bases and J 6 bases; nucleotides not matched to a gene: 13. CDR3 length equals 16 residues. This CDR3 reads CASSQTGGGSLLEQYF. DNA for the CDR3: TGTGCCAGCAGCCAAACCGGAGGCGGGAGTCTCCTCGAGCAGTACTTC.

The V gene is TRBV7-9, the J gene TRBJ2-7; 7 bases align to TRBD2. Trimming cost V 5 bases and J 2 bases; bases outside gene matches: 6. The CDR3 has 14 residues. Germline CDR1 and CDR2: SEHNR and FQNEAQ (reference sequence). CDR3 in amino acids: CASSLGGFAYEQYF. The DNA for the CDR3 is TGTGCCAGCAGCCTGGGGGGGTTTGCCTACGAGCAGTACTTC.

This clone is a singleton in its sample. This chain uses TRBV28 with TRBJ2-7; 11 nucleotides align to TRBD2. Germline CDR1 MDHEN, CDR2 SYDVKM. After removal of 4 bases from V and 3 bases from J, the junction contained 2 bases not matched to a gene. CDR3 length: 14 residues. The DNA for the CDR3 is TGTGCCAGCAGTTGGGGGACTAGCGGCTACGAGCAGTACTTC. Translation gives CASSWGTSGYEQYF.

V gene TRBV4-1 combines with J gene TRBJ2-3, with 16 bases fitting TRBD2. Trimming took 1 base from V and 1 from J; bases not matched to a gene: 11. The germline V gene encodes CDR1 MGHRA and CDR2 YSYEKL. CDR3 length: 21 amino acids. This chain's CDR3 is CASSQVLGLAGGFIGTDTQYF. DNA of the CDR3: TGCGCCAGCAGCCAAGTTTTGGGACTAGCGGGAGGGTTCATCGGCACAGATACGCAGTATTTT.